A single sample is the source of the 26 T cell receptor beta chains below, sequenced in a study of OX40 agonist ivuxolimab in advanced cancers. Receptor libraries were prepared by the immunoSEQ multiplex PCR assay. The immuneACCESS repertoire file appears here via TCRdb, limited to in-frame rearrangements. These files lack a portion of the clones; in checked studies, under half of the deficit traces to unresolved V genes, and the cause of the others is not known. In all, the sample holds about 78,000 clones, and approximately 88% of those were seen once. Roughly 2% of the sample belongs to the ten largest clones. The sample in question was CD4+ or CD8+ T cells sorted from blood, obtained in a trial of the OX40 agonist ivuxolimab. Receptor source: an adult with an advanced solid tumor such as melanoma, head and neck, liver or kidney cancer.

This clone was seen more than once but under ten times. J is TRBJ1-6 and V is TRBV7-8; D not certain. Trimming removed 5 bases from V and 7 bases from J, with 15 bases in between. This CDR3 is built from 15 residues. The V gene's germline CDR1 is SGHVS and CDR2 FQNEAQ. The CDR3 DNA sequence: TGTGCCAGCAGCCCTAAAGGGCTGGGAAATTCACCCCTCCACTTT. Its protein product is CASSPKGLGNSPLHF.

V gene TRBV7-8 combines with J gene TRBJ2-7; a possible D gene is TRBD1 (6 bases). Between the trimmed V and J ends, which lost 4 bases and 3 bases, there was a span of 16 bases. This CDR3 region has 15 residues. Germline V gene data show CDR1 as SGHVS and CDR2 as FQNEAQ. Here the CDR3 reads CASSSSGTSRYEQYF. Here the CDR3 DNA reads TGTGCCAGCAGCTCTTCCGGGACAAGTCGCTACGAGCAGTACTTC.

This clone was detected only once. This chain uses TRBV27 with TRBJ1-6; unclear D gene. CDR3 length: 12 residues. Trimming took 10 bases from V and 4 from J, leaving 8 bases between them. Germline CDR1 reads MNHEY; CDR2 reads SMNVEV (reference sequence). The CDR3 DNA reads as TGTGCCACGGCCCGGTATAATTCACCCCTCCACTTT. This gives the protein CATARYNSPLHF.

The chain employs TRBV15 and TRBJ1-2; 8 bases are a match to TRBD1. Germline CDR1 reads LNHNV; CDR2 reads YYDKDF (reference sequence). With V trimmed by 1 base and J by 4 bases, 14 bases remained unmatched. This CDR3 is 18 amino acids long. CDR3 residues: CATSRVLGRGLAPYGYTF. The CDR3 region has the DNA TGTGCCACCAGCAGAGTGTTGGGCAGGGGGCTGGCCCCCTATGGCTACACCTTC.

The rearrangement links TRBV11-1 to TRBJ2-5; D uncertain. V lost 3 bases and J 1 base, leaving 12 bases between the germline ends. CDR3 length equals 15 residues. CDR1 and CDR2 from the germline V gene are SGHAT and FQDESV (reference sequence). This CDR3 is CASSLRPQGQETQYF. The CDR3, as DNA: TGTGCCAGCAGCTTGCGGCCCCAAGGCCAAGAGACCCAGTACTTC.

This clone was picked up one time. This rearrangement joins TRBV5-4 to TRBJ2-5, with 7 bases that match TRBD1. CDR3 length: 14 amino acids. Per the germline V gene, CDR1 is SGHNT and CDR2 is YYREEE (reference sequence). Trimming at V came to 3 bases and at J to 1 base, leaving 3 bases not matched to a gene. CDR3 sequence (DNA): TGTGCCAGCAGCTCGGGACAGCGCCAAGAGACCCAGTACTTC. This gives the protein CASSSGQRQETQYF.

The chain is built from TRBV19 and TRBJ1-1, with D hard to call. The CDR3 runs 14 residues. Trimming removed 11 bases from V and 1 base from J, with 17 bases in between. CDR1 is LNHDA, CDR2 SQIVND, per germline (reference sequence). The DNA for the CDR3 is TGTGCCTCCAGACGGATCTCAGGGAACACTGAAGCTTTCTTT. It specifies CASRRISGNTEAFF.

The rearrangement links TRBV18 to TRBJ1-4; D gene unclear. V was trimmed by 0 bases and J by 7 bases, leaving 15 bases between them. Germline CDR1 and CDR2: KGHSH and LQKENI. The CDR3 consists of 16 residues. CDR3: CASSPPGSAKGEKLFF. CDR3 nucleotide sequence: TGTGCCAGCTCACCACCCGGGTCGGCGAAAGGTGAAAAACTGTTTTTT.

This chain uses TRBV9 with TRBJ2-3; no clear D gene. The CDR3 runs to 13 residues. Germline CDR1 reads SGDLS; CDR2 reads YYNGEE. Trimming removed 2 bases at V and 5 bases at J, with 9 bases between. CDR3 DNA sequence: TGTGCCAGCAGCGTTCGGCCTCAAGATACGCAGTATTTT. Encoded protein: CASSVRPQDTQYF.

This clone was seen more than once but under ten times. The chain couples TRBV2 to TRBJ1-5; D remains ambiguous. The CDR3 runs to 14 residues. Trimming shortened V by 10 bases and J by 2 bases, and 15 bases separated the two germline ends. Germline V gene sequence: CDR1 SNHLY, CDR2 FYNNEI. CDR3 loop: CATTREGGNQPQHF. The DNA for the CDR3 is TGTGCCACCACCAGAGAGGGCGGCAATCAGCCCCAGCATTTT.

The rearrangement links TRBV2 to TRBJ2-3; D is perhaps TRBD1 (6 bases). Germline CDR1 SNHLY, CDR2 FYNNEI. The CDR3 has 13 amino acids. Trimming took 11 bases from V and 3 from J, leaving 15 bases between them. The CDR3 DNA is TGTGCCGCCTCCGGGACACATACAGATACGCAGTATTTT. Protein: CAASGTHTDTQYF.

This chain uses TRBV7-2 with TRBJ2-3; 7 bases are shared with TRBD1. Per the germline V gene, CDR1 is SGHTA and CDR2 is FQGNSA. CDR3 length: 15 amino acids. J lost 2 bases, V lost 2 bases, and 4 bases had no gene match. CDR3 in amino acids: CASSLSGQYTDTQYF. The CDR3 region has the DNA TGTGCCAGCAGCTTATCGGGACAGTACACAGATACGCAGTATTTT.

This clone occurred a few times. The V and J genes are TRBV5-6 and TRBJ2-7, with 9 bases fitting TRBD1. The CDR3 has 15 amino acids. Germline V lookup: CDR1 SGHDT, CDR2 YYEEEE. Unmatched junction bases numbered 5, after V lost 1 base and J lost 3 bases. CDR3 DNA sequence: TGTGCCAGCAGCTTGTTGGGGACAGGGAACTACGAGCAGTACTTC. Protein sequence: CASSLLGTGNYEQYF.

The chain has TRBV19 and TRBJ1-2; D possibly corresponds to TRBD1 (5 bases). The CDR3 runs to 13 residues. The germline V gene encodes CDR1 LNHDA and CDR2 SQIVND (reference sequence). Between the trimmed V and J ends, which lost 9 bases and 8 bases, there was a span of 19 bases. CDR3 DNA: TGTGCCAGCCTGTCCACAGAAGGGGTAGGCTACACCTTC. Its translation is CASLSTEGVGYTF.

This sequence joins TRBV4-3 and TRBJ1-4; TRBD1 agrees at 8 bases. Per the germline V gene, CDR1 is LGHNA and CDR2 is YSLEER. This CDR3 spans 16 amino acids. Germline trimming cut 2 bases from V and 4 bases from J; bases unmatched to any gene: 6. CDR3 in amino acids: CASSQTGQGFNEKLFF. DNA of the CDR3: TGCGCCAGCAGCCAAACCGGACAGGGATTTAATGAAAAACTGTTTTTT.

The chain links TRBV7-9 to TRBJ2-7; 9 bases map to TRBD1. Losses at the gene ends were 6 bases for V and 6 bases for J; bases not matched to a gene: 12. CDR3 size: 15 residues. Germline V gives CDR1 SEHNR, CDR2 FQNEAQ (reference sequence). CDR3 loop: CASSIGTGLASEQYF. As DNA, the CDR3 is TGTGCCAGCAGTATCGGGACAGGGCTGGCTAGCGAGCAGTACTTC.

A single count supports this clone. V gene TRBV27 combines with J gene TRBJ1-2, with D unresolved. Trimming took 5 bases from V and 2 from J, leaving 12 bases between them. Germline V CDR1 and CDR2: MNHEY, SMNVEV (reference sequence). CDR3 length: 14 residues. The CDR3 spells CASSPAARNYGYTF. CDR3 nucleotide sequence: TGTGCCAGCAGTCCCGCGGCCAGGAACTATGGCTACACCTTC.

This chain connects TRBV5-1 to TRBJ2-5; D call uncertain. Germline assignment: CDR1 SGHRS and CDR2 YFSETQ. Deletions cut 0 bases from V and 5 bases from J, with 11 bases between. The CDR3 totals 14 residues. The CDR3 reads CASSLATSSETQYF. CDR3 DNA: TGCGCCAGCAGCTTGGCGACGTCGAGCGAGACCCAGTACTTC.

This clone was counted between two and nine times. The rearrangement uses TRBV7-9 and TRBJ1-1; D remains ambiguous. In germline, CDR1 is SEHNR, CDR2 FQNEAQ (reference sequence). The CDR3 is 13 residues long. Trimming removed 5 bases from V and 1 base from J, with 8 bases in between. The CDR3 is CASSPHTNTEAFF. The CDR3 DNA is TGTGCCAGCAGCCCCCACACGAACACTGAAGCTTTCTTT.

The rearrangement uses TRBV29-1 and TRBJ2-7; 10 positions match TRBD2. Germline V gene data show CDR1 as SQVTM and CDR2 as ANQGSEA. The CDR3 contains 15 residues. V was pared by 5 bases and J by 3 bases, with 10 bases of the junction left unmatched. CDR3 sequence: CSVLQLAGLNYEQYF. The DNA of the CDR3 is TGCAGCGTTCTACAACTAGCGGGACTAAACTACGAGCAGTACTTC.

The rearrangement joins TRBV27 to TRBJ2-5; possible D gene TRBD2, 5 bases. The germline V and J ends were trimmed by 0 bases and 2 bases, with 13 bases remaining between them. CDR3 size: 16 residues. Germline values: CDR1 MNHEY, CDR2 SMNVEV (reference sequence). The chain's CDR3 is CASSLSTGLVQETQYF. The CDR3 nucleotides read TGTGCCAGCAGTTTATCCACGGGATTGGTACAAGAGACCCAGTACTTC.

About this clone itself: Other DNA sequences in this sample translate to the same CDR3. V gene TRBV28 combines with J gene TRBJ2-4, with D possibly being TRBD2 (6 bases). The length of the CDR3 is 13 residues. V was clipped by 8 bases and J by 2 bases, with 10 bases between them. Germline V gene sequence: CDR1 MDHEN, CDR2 SYDVKM. For the CDR3, the DNA is TGTGCCAGCGGTAGCGGATCCAAAAACATTCAGTACTTC. Translating gives CASGSGSKNIQYF. The full variable domain, rest sourced from reference TRBV28 and TRBJ2-4, is DVKVTQSSRYLVKRTGEKVFLECVQDMDHENMFWYRQDPGLGLRLIYFSYDVKMKEKGDIPEGYSVSREKKERFSLILESASTNQTSMYLCASGSGSKNIQYFGAGTRLSVL.

The chain has TRBV5-4 and TRBJ2-7; D gene uncertain. The ends were cut back, 4 bases at V and 3 bases at J, with 11 bases in the middle. CDR1 is SGHNT and CDR2 is YYREEE in the germline V gene (reference sequence). This CDR3 is 13 amino acids long. CDR3 coding DNA: TGTGCCAGCAGCCCCCGCCTGAACTACGAGCAGTACTTC. Its protein is CASSPRLNYEQYF.

This clone was found once. The CDR3 protein is CASREKGQANTEAFF. The CDR3 region has the DNA TGTGCCAGTAGGGAGAAAGGACAGGCAAACACTGAAGCTTTCTTT. The chain employs TRBV19 and TRBJ1-1; 7 nucleotides agree with TRBD1. The CDR3 has 15 amino acids. V gave up 6 bases and J gave up 2 bases; unmatched junction bases: 9. Germline CDR1 LNHDA, CDR2 SQIVND (reference sequence).

CDR3 nucleotide sequence: TGTGCCAGTAGCACAACCCGCTCTGGGGCCAACGTCCTGACTTTC. This gives the protein CASSTTRSGANVLTF. This chain uses TRBV19 with TRBJ2-6; no firm D call. CDR1 is LNHDA, CDR2 SQIVND, per germline (reference sequence). The CDR3 is 15 residues long. V was shortened by 6 bases and J by 0 bases, with 9 bases between the two germline ends.

CDR3 sequence (DNA): TGTGCCAGCAGCCCACGGCGAGGCGGATCCTCTGGAAACACCATATATTTT. The encoded protein is CASSPRRGGSSGNTIYF. This chain connects TRBV7-3 to TRBJ1-3; D is unclear. CDR3 length: 17 residues. CDR1 is SGHTA and CDR2 is FQGTGA in the germline V gene. V dropped 5 bases and J dropped 0 bases, with 17 bases sitting between them.